The present T cell receptor (beta chain) was sequenced within a study of identical twins. The germline V gene has CDR1 SGHAT and CDR2 FQDESV (reference sequence). The V and J ends lost 1 base and 8 bases, in that order; junction bases with no gene match: 12. The CDR3 extends over 17 amino acids. This clonotype was observed a handful of times. Antigen specificity is unknown. TCRdb re-called the 5' RACE reads through MiXCR, storing one row per CDR3 protein. This table has 690,000 or so distinct CDR3 sequences, 8% to 9% appearing once. Findings and limits, study-wide: Beta out-of-frame sequences showed weaker excess twin sharing. Abundant cord blood beta clonotypes carried fewer insertions; memory repertoires showed none.

This sample also appeared in a second study, on yellow fever vaccine responses in identical twins. In that study: It has been reported that, in twins, the vaccine T cell response seemed partly convergent and partly personalized.

The source material was PBMCs. This clonotype was sampled from a woman younger than 35 in good health. The chain couples TRBV11-1 to TRBJ2-1; TRBD2 aligns across 9 bases. The CDR3 nucleotides read TGTGCCAGCAGCTTAGGGTCCGCGGGAGGGCCGAGCGATGAGCAGTTCTTC. This codes for CASSLGSAGGPSDEQFF.